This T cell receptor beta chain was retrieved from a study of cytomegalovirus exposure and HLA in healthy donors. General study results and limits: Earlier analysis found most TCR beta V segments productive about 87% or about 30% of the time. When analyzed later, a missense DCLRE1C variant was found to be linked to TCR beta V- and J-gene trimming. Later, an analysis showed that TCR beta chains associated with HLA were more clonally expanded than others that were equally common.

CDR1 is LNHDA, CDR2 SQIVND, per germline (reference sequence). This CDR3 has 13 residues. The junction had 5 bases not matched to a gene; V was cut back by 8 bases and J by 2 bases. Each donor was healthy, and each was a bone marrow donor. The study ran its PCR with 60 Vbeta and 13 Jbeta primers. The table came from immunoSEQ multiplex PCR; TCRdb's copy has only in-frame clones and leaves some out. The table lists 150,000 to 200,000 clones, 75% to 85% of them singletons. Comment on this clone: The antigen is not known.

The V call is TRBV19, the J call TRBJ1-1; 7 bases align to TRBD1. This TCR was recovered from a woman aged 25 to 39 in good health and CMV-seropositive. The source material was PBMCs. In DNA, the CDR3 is TGTGCCAGTCGGGCAGGGGGAAACACTGAAGCTTTCTTT. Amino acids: CASRAGGNTEAFF.